These 16 T cell receptor beta chains share one sample of origin, sequenced in a study of T cell changes during pregnancy in multiple sclerosis. Clones were sequenced by immunoSEQ multiplex PCR, and TCRdb holds only the in-frame ones, with some missing. This table has approximately 44,000 clones, just under 95% appearing once. The sequenced sample was CD4+ T cells from peripheral blood mononuclear cells, obtained in the third trimester of pregnancy. The origin of the receptors is a female donor with multiple sclerosis, enrolled in a pregnancy study.

The chain carries TRBV18 and TRBJ2-2, with D perhaps TRBD1 (5 bases). CDR3 length equals 14 residues. The V gene lost 1 base and the J gene lost 7 bases, with 10 bases spanning the gap. Germline assignment: CDR1 KGHSH and CDR2 LQKENI. For the CDR3, the DNA is TGTGCCAGCTCACCACTGTGGGGCCACGGGGAGCTGTTTTTT. Amino acids: CASSPLWGHGELFF. Together with reference TRBV18 and TRBJ2-2, the CDR3 gives the full variable domain: NAGVMQNPRHLVRRRGQEARLRCSPMKGHSHVYWYRQLPEEGLKFMVYLQKENIIDESGMPKERFSAEFPKEGPSILRIQQVVRGDSAAYFCASSPLWGHGELFFGEGSRLTVL.

V and J are TRBV6-6 and TRBJ1-3; D might be TRBD1 (5 bases). Per the germline V gene, CDR1 is MNHNY and CDR2 is SVGAGI (reference sequence). The germline V and J ends were trimmed by 0 bases and 4 bases, with 13 bases remaining between them. This CDR3 has 16 residues. This CDR3 reads CASSYSQSAGGNTIYF. CDR3 nucleotide sequence: TGTGCCAGCAGTTACTCTCAGAGCGCAGGGGGAAACACCATATATTTT.

The rearrangement uses TRBV9 and TRBJ2-5; D is perhaps TRBD1 (6 bases). The V end was cut by 0 bases, the J end by 1 base, with 13 bases between. Germline CDR1 and CDR2: SGDLS and YYNGEE. The CDR3 sequence is 16 residues long. CDR3 coding DNA: TGTGCCAGCAGCGTAGGGGTAGGGGGATTCCAAGAGACCCAGTACTTC. Its translation is CASSVGVGGFQETQYF.

The table lists this clone with a few counts. V usage is TRBV30 and J usage is TRBJ1-1; D ambiguous. This CDR3 has 12 residues. In germline, CDR1 is GTSNPN, CDR2 SVGIG (reference sequence). The V gene lost 5 bases and the J gene lost 2 bases, with 9 bases spanning the gap. The CDR3 DNA is TGTGCCTGGGTTGGAGGTAACACTGAAGCTTTCTTT. Protein: CAWVGGNTEAFF. Full variable domain (missing parts from reference TRBV30 and TRBJ1-1): SQTIHQWPATLVQPVGSPLSLECTVEGTSNPNLYWYRQAAGRGLQLLFYSVGIGQISSEVPQNLSASRPQDRQFILSSKKLLLSDSGFYLCAWVGGNTEAFFGQGTRLTVV.

As DNA, the CDR3 is TGCAGTGCCCCGGGACAGGGTGGCTACACCTTC. As protein: CSAPGQGGYTF. The chain is built from TRBV20-1 and TRBJ1-2; 9 bases line up with TRBD1. Per the germline V gene, CDR1 is DFQATT and CDR2 is SNEGSKA (reference sequence). The CDR3 extends over 11 amino acids. The trim removed 6 bases at V and 7 bases at J, leaving 3 bases unmatched.

CDR3 region: CASSLSGTGRNEQYF. The CDR3 DNA is TGTGCCAGCAGCTTGAGTGGGACAGGGAGGAACGAGCAGTACTTC. This chain joins TRBV11-3 and TRBJ2-7, with 9 bases matching TRBD1. The CDR3 sequence is 15 residues long. With V trimmed by 3 bases and J by 5 bases, 8 bases remained unmatched. Germline values: CDR1 SGHNT, CDR2 YENEEA.

Written as DNA, the CDR3 is TGTGCCAGCAGTGTTCAGGGCAGCACTGAAGCTTTCTTT. Encoded protein: CASSVQGSTEAFF. The chain uses TRBV25-1 and TRBJ1-1, with D perhaps TRBD1 (5 bases). The CDR3 totals 13 residues. Trimming shortened V by 4 bases and J by 4 bases, and 10 bases separated the two germline ends. Per the germline V gene, CDR1 is MGHDK and CDR2 is SYGVNS.

The CDR3 nucleotides read TGTGCTACCAAGGGGGCGGGACAAGAGACCCAGTACTTC. Translating it yields CATKGAGQETQYF. J is TRBJ2-5 and V is TRBV7-2, with D perhaps TRBD1 (7 bases). Germline values: CDR1 SGHTA, CDR2 FQGNSA. The CDR3 sequence is 13 residues long.

The chain uses TRBV19 and TRBJ2-7; the match to TRBD2 covers 10 bases. Trimming removed 3 bases from V and 8 bases from J; junction bases left unmatched: 10. The CDR3 extends over 15 amino acids. The germline gives CDR1 LNHDA, CDR2 SQIVND (reference sequence). CDR3 loop: CASSIGLAGVSKQYF. In DNA form, the CDR3 reads TGTGCCAGTAGTATTGGGCTAGCGGGAGTTAGTAAGCAGTACTTC.

This chain connects TRBV19 to TRBJ2-3; D perhaps matches TRBD1 (6 bases). This CDR3 has 14 amino acids. The germline V gene encodes CDR1 LNHDA and CDR2 SQIVND (reference sequence). V was cut by 3 bases and J by 0 bases, with 7 bases left in between. The CDR3 DNA sequence: TGTGCCAGTAGTATTGGACAGAGCACAGATACGCAGTATTTT. It codes for CASSIGQSTDTQYF.

CDR3 sequence (DNA): TGTGCCAGTAGTCCTCAGGCCTGGGGACAGGATGCCAGCTATGGCTACACCTTC. It specifies CASSPQAWGQDASYGYTF. The V call is TRBV19, the J call TRBJ1-2; 8 nucleotides agree with TRBD1. The CDR3 has 18 residues. Germline V gene data show CDR1 as LNHDA and CDR2 as SQIVND (reference sequence). Germline trimming cut 5 bases from V and 4 bases from J; bases unmatched to any gene: 18. Full variable domain (missing parts from reference TRBV19 and TRBJ1-2): DGGITQSPKYLFRKEGQNVTLSCEQNLNHDAMYWYRQDPGQGLRLIYYSQIVNDFQKGDIAEGYSVSREKKESFPLTVTSAQKNPTAFYLCASSPQAWGQDASYGYTFGSGTRLTVV.

V is TRBV19 and J is TRBJ2-7; D not resolved. Germline V lookup: CDR1 LNHDA, CDR2 SQIVND (reference sequence). Trimming cost V 3 bases and J 6 bases, with 9 bases left between them. The CDR3 has 12 residues. The CDR3 reads CASSIHFGEQYF. CDR3 nucleotide sequence: TGTGCCAGTAGTATCCACTTCGGCGAGCAGTACTTC.

The CDR3 DNA is TGTGCCAGCAGCTCCACCCCGGCAGATACGCAGTATTTT. This translates into CASSSTPADTQYF. V and J are TRBV7-2 and TRBJ2-3; D not certain. In germline, CDR1 is SGHTA, CDR2 FQGNSA. The CDR3 covers 13 residues. Between the trimmed V and J ends, which lost 4 bases and 4 bases, there was a span of 9 bases.

This rearrangement joins TRBV5-6 to TRBJ2-1; a possible D gene is TRBD1 (7 bases). The CDR3 has 15 residues. V shed 6 bases and J shed 9 bases, with 22 bases lying between them. Germline V lookup: CDR1 SGHDT, CDR2 YYEEEE. The CDR3 nucleotides read TGTGCCAGCACCCTGGGGGGACAGCCTGCAGGTGAGCAGTTCTTC. Amino acid sequence: CASTLGGQPAGEQFF. Full variable domain (rest looked up from reference TRBV5-6 and TRBJ2-1): DAGVTQSPTHLIKTRGQQVTLRCSPKSGHDTVSWYQQALGQGPQFIFQYYEEEERQRGNFPDRFSGHQFPNYSSELNVNALLLGDSALYLCASTLGGQPAGEQFFGPGTRLTVL.

The chain links TRBV28 to TRBJ1-3; 8 bases match TRBD1. The CDR3 loop spans 15 amino acids. V gave up 4 bases and J gave up 4 bases; unmatched junction bases: 6. Germline V gene sequence: CDR1 MDHEN, CDR2 SYDVKM. In DNA, the CDR3 is TGTGCCAGCAGTTCTCGGACAGGGTCGGGAAACACCATATATTTT. Its translation is CASSSRTGSGNTIYF.

The chain combines TRBV19 with TRBJ1-3; D unclear. V was cut by 5 bases and J by 0 bases, with 14 bases left in between. This CDR3 spans 16 amino acids. Germline CDR1 reads LNHDA; CDR2 reads SQIVND (reference sequence). The CDR3, as DNA: TGTGCCAGTAGTGTACCGAGCCGGTCCTCTGGAAACACCATATATTTT. This translates into CASSVPSRSSGNTIYF.